This T cell receptor beta chain was sequenced during a study of blood T cell repertoires in COVID-19. Overall study context: Sample material is recorded as cDNA or gDNA derived from T cells, B-cell-depleted T cells, or PBMCs.

The germline V gene has CDR1 SGHDT and CDR2 YYEEEE. V dropped 2 bases and J dropped 3 bases, with 11 bases sitting between them. The CDR3 has 14 amino acids. Only in-frame clones appear in the TCRdb table, and some are missing; sequencing was by immunoSEQ multiplex PCR. The sample shows 200,000 to 300,000 clones, approximately 80% of them seen only once. The sequence derives from an elderly woman with acute or convalescent COVID-19. The source material was peripheral blood. This chain joins TRBV5-6 and TRBJ1-1, with TRBD1 as a possible D gene (5 bases). CDR3 DNA sequence: TGTGCCAGCAGCTTTGGACGGGGGGACACTGAAGCTTTCTTT. Translated: CASSFGRGDTEAFF.